This T cell receptor (beta chain) was documented in a study of identical twins. General study points: Fewer insertions characterized abundant cord blood beta clonotypes, whereas memory repertoires showed none. Findings depended on cross-sectional statistics rather than tracking the same donors. Out-of-frame alpha sequences common to twins were enriched for low generation probability.

The authors used template switching to add a universal primer site and gave cDNA unique molecular identifiers. One entry per CDR3 protein, called by TCRdb with MiXCR from the 5' RACE reads. The table shows about 890,000 distinct CDR3 sequences, with roughly an eighth occurring only once. Trimming stripped 3 bases from V and 0 bases from J, with 11 bases between. The CDR3 loop spans 16 amino acids. This clonotype was recorded a few times. What it binds is not known. In addition, the sample was reused for a study of yellow fever vaccine responses in identical twins.

This receptor was identified in a woman under 30 in good health. The V and J genes are TRBV12-3 or TRBV12-4 and TRBJ2-2, with D maybe TRBD2 (5 bases). The source material was PBMCs. The CDR3 DNA sequence: TGTGCCAGCAGTTTTGTTGCGGGTACGAACACCGGGGAGCTGTTTTTT. Its translation: CASSFVAGTNTGELFF.